The 25 T cell receptor beta chains given below trace back to one sample, sequenced in a study of blood T cell repertoires in COVID-19. TCRdb keeps only in-frame clones here, not all; method: immunoSEQ multiplex PCR. The sample includes approximately 670,000 clones, 90% seen only once; the top ten take over 0.2%. Sequencing was performed on peripheral blood. The origin of the receptors is a woman younger than 35 with acute or convalescent COVID-19.

The rearrangement uses TRBV4-1 and TRBJ1-5; D call uncertain. Trimming shortened V by 5 bases and J by 0 bases, and 14 bases separated the two germline ends. The germline V gene has CDR1 MGHRA and CDR2 YSYEKL. CDR3 length equals 16 residues. CDR3 amino acids: CASSSGSQYSNQPQHF. The CDR3 DNA reads as TGCGCCAGCAGCTCCGGGAGTCAATATAGCAATCAGCCCCAGCATTTT.

The genes are TRBV2 and TRBJ1-2; a weak D match, TRBD1 (5 bases). The CDR3 loop spans 11 amino acids. CDR1 and CDR2 (germline): SNHLY, FYNNEI. Trimming shortened V by 5 bases and J by 6 bases, and 7 bases separated the two germline ends. CDR3 DNA sequence: TGTGCCAGCAGTCAGGGAAATGGCTACACCTTC. Protein product: CASSQGNGYTF.

The J gene is TRBJ1-1, the V gene TRBV28, with D perhaps TRBD1 (6 bases). The CDR3 length is 12 residues. The ends were cut back, 2 bases at V and 7 bases at J, with 8 bases in the middle. CDR1 is MDHEN, CDR2 SYDVKM, per germline. CDR3 sequence reads: CASSLRDNEAFF. The CDR3 DNA reads TGTGCCAGCAGTTTACGGGACAATGAAGCTTTCTTT.

This chain links TRBV6-6 with TRBJ1-3; no definite D call. Germline V gene sequence: CDR1 MNHNY, CDR2 SVGAGI (reference sequence). V shed 5 bases and J shed 4 bases, with 12 bases lying between them. CDR3 length: 14 amino acids. The CDR3 here is CASSGRGSGNTIYF. The CDR3 DNA reads as TGTGCCAGCAGTGGACGGGGTTCAGGAAACACCATATATTTT.

This clone was seen once. The rearrangement uses TRBV15 and TRBJ2-2; 12 bases fit TRBD1. The V gene's germline CDR1 is LNHNV and CDR2 YYDKDF (reference sequence). This CDR3 is built from 18 residues. Unmatched junction bases numbered 12, after V lost 4 bases and J lost 6 bases. CDR3 loop: CATSTHFGGQGASGELFF. For the CDR3, the DNA is TGTGCCACCAGCACACACTTCGGGGGACAGGGGGCCTCCGGGGAGCTGTTTTTT.

The V and J genes are TRBV5-5 and TRBJ2-3; 10 positions agree with TRBD2. V lost 1 base to trimming and J lost 2 bases; unmatched junction nucleotides: 4. This CDR3 has 16 amino acids. Germline values: CDR1 SGHKS, CDR2 YYEKEE (reference sequence). This CDR3 is CASSLSGTSATDTQYF. The DNA for the CDR3 is TGTGCCAGCAGCTTGTCTGGGACTAGCGCCACAGATACGCAGTATTTT.

The chain has TRBV5-6 and TRBJ1-2; TRBD1 aligns across 8 bases. V lost 6 bases, J lost 8 bases, and 6 bases stayed unmatched. Germline V lookup: CDR1 SGHDT, CDR2 YYEEEE. CDR3 length: 12 amino acids. CDR3 sequence: CASTHPGGGYTF. The CDR3 region has the DNA TGTGCCAGCACCCATCCAGGGGGCGGCTACACCTTC.

The V and J genes are TRBV6-6 and TRBJ1-5, with TRBD1 matching 7 bases. The V segment lost 5 bases and the J segment 7 bases; nucleotides outside the gene matches: 8. The CDR3 is made up of 14 amino acids. Germline lookup yields CDR1 MNHNY and CDR2 SVGAGI (reference sequence). CDR3 residues: CASSVGGEAQPQHF. DNA for the CDR3: TGTGCCAGCAGTGTAGGGGGCGAAGCCCAGCCCCAGCATTTT.

V and J are TRBV29-1 and TRBJ2-3, with D perhaps matching TRBD1 (6 bases). There are 13 residues in the CDR3. Trimming stripped 6 bases from V and 2 bases from J, with 12 bases between. Germline CDR1 and CDR2: SQVTM and ANQGSEA. The CDR3 DNA is TGCAGCGTGACAACAGGGATCACAGATACGCAGTATTTT. It encodes CSVTTGITDTQYF.

The rearrangement joins TRBV5-5 to TRBJ2-1, with D perhaps TRBD1 (5 bases). The germline CDR1 and CDR2 sequences are SGHKS and YYEKEE (reference sequence). V gave up 4 bases and J gave up 10 bases, with 12 bases separating them. The CDR3 is 12 amino acids. The CDR3 is CASSHLGVEQFF. CDR3 DNA sequence: TGTGCCAGCAGCCACCTAGGGGTGGAGCAGTTCTTC.

V gene TRBV18 combines with J gene TRBJ2-7, with TRBD1 matching over 11 bases. CDR1 KGHSH and CDR2 LQKENI come from the germline V gene. Trimming removed 4 bases from V and 3 bases from J; junction bases left unmatched: 5. This CDR3 comprises 15 residues. The CDR3: CASSLTGTGGYEQYF. CDR3 coding DNA: TGTGCCAGCTCACTTACCGGGACAGGGGGCTACGAGCAGTACTTC.

The CDR3 here is CASSPRTGPNTEAFF. DNA for the CDR3: TGTGCCAGCAGCCCCCGGACAGGGCCTAACACTGAAGCTTTCTTT. This sequence joins TRBV5-5 and TRBJ1-1; TRBD1 agrees at 8 bases. V dropped 4 bases and J dropped 2; count of bases not matched to a gene: 7. Germline CDR1 SGHKS, CDR2 YYEKEE (reference sequence). This CDR3 is built from 15 residues.

This clone was counted once. The chain has TRBV13 and TRBJ1-1; D remains ambiguous. The ends were cut back, 0 bases at V and 10 bases at J, with 6 bases in the middle. Germline V gene lookup returns CDR1 PRHDT and CDR2 FYEKMQ (reference sequence). There are 11 residues in the CDR3. This CDR3 reads CASSLGPGAFF. The CDR3 nucleotides are TGTGCCAGCAGCTTAGGCCCCGGAGCTTTCTTT.

Regarding this clone: Other DNA sequences in the sample encode the same CDR3. This chain connects TRBV6-5 to TRBJ1-2; maybe TRBD1 (6 bases). The CDR3 loop spans 15 amino acids. Germline V lookup: CDR1 MNHEY, CDR2 SVGAGI. V lost 0 bases and J 4 bases, leaving 12 bases between the germline ends. CDR3 in DNA: TGTGCCAGCAGTTACTCGCGGGGGCGAGTCTATGGCTACACCTTC. It encodes CASSYSRGRVYGYTF.

The rearrangement uses TRBV19 and TRBJ2-7, with 8 positions matching TRBD1. The CDR3 consists of 15 residues. With V trimmed by 6 bases and J by 4 bases, 11 bases remained unmatched. Germline-derived CDR1 and CDR2 are LNHDA and SQIVND (reference sequence). The chain's CDR3 is CASSPTGTGLYEQYF. The CDR3 nucleotides are TGTGCCAGTAGCCCTACCGGGACAGGATTATACGAGCAGTACTTC.

V gene TRBV12-3 or TRBV12-4 combines with J gene TRBJ2-7, with D perhaps matching TRBD1 (5 bases). CDR3 length: 13 residues. With 5 bases removed from V and 6 bases from J, the gap between germline ends came to 14 bases. The CDR3 reads CASSPSGAREQYF. In nucleotides, the CDR3 is TGTGCCAGCAGTCCTTCTGGGGCTCGCGAGCAGTACTTC.

The sample holds a few counts of this clone. V is TRBV5-5 and J is TRBJ2-2, with 10 positions matching TRBD1. Per the germline V gene, CDR1 is SGHKS and CDR2 is YYEKEE (reference sequence). After removal of 4 bases from V and 6 bases from J, the junction contained 6 bases not matched to a gene. The CDR3 covers 15 residues. CDR3 bases: TGTGCCAGCAGCCCGGGGACAGGGGTCGCCGGGGAGCTGTTTTTT. Protein sequence: CASSPGTGVAGELFF. Using reference TRBV5-5 and TRBJ2-2 for the parts outside the CDR3, the full variable domain is DAGVTQSPTHLIKTRGQQVTLRCSPISGHKSVSWYQQVLGQGPQFIFQYYEKEERGRGNFPDRFSARQFPNYSSELNVNALLLGDSALYLCASSPGTGVAGELFFGEGSRLTVL.

This sequence joins TRBV5-1 and TRBJ2-2; TRBD1 agrees at 8 bases. J was trimmed by 2 bases and V by 4 bases; bases with no gene match: 4. The V gene's germline CDR1 is SGHRS and CDR2 YFSETQ. CDR3 length equals 15 residues. The CDR3: CASSTGQANTGELFF. The DNA for the CDR3 is TGCGCCAGCAGCACGGGACAGGCCAACACCGGGGAGCTGTTTTTT.

The chain couples TRBV7-8 to TRBJ1-2, with D perhaps TRBD1 (6 bases). This CDR3 region has 16 residues. Per the germline V gene, CDR1 is SGHVS and CDR2 is FQNEAQ. With 5 bases removed from V and 4 bases from J, the gap between germline ends came to 20 bases. As DNA, the CDR3 is TGTGCCAGCAGCGCACAACAGGGATCAGCTATCTATGGCTACACCTTC. Its translation is CASSAQQGSAIYGYTF.

V gene TRBV7-9 combines with J gene TRBJ1-1; D uncertain. Germline V gene lookup returns CDR1 SEHNR and CDR2 FQNEAQ (reference sequence). The CDR3 is 16 residues long. The V end lost 0 bases, the J end lost 6 bases, and 17 bases lay between the germline ends. Here the CDR3 reads CASSLALAADLAEAFF. The CDR3 region has the DNA TGTGCCAGCAGCTTAGCGCTGGCGGCAGATCTCGCTGAAGCTTTCTTT.

The chain has TRBV24-1 and TRBJ2-7; 7 bases are shared with TRBD1. J was trimmed by 4 bases and V by 4 bases; bases with no gene match: 6. CDR1 is KGHDR, CDR2 SFDVKD, per germline. The CDR3 loop spans 14 amino acids. CDR3 sequence (DNA): TGTGCCACCAGTGACCCGGACAGGCCGTACGAGCAGTACTTC. Amino acids: CATSDPDRPYEQYF.

The chain combines TRBV19 with TRBJ1-1; D is perhaps TRBD1 (6 bases). The germline V gene has CDR1 LNHDA and CDR2 SQIVND (reference sequence). The CDR3 sequence is 13 residues long. Trimming stripped 6 bases from V and 3 bases from J, with 11 bases between. As DNA, the CDR3 is TGTGCCAGTAGACACAGGGAGTACACTGAAGCTTTCTTT. It encodes CASRHREYTEAFF.

The genes are TRBV7-4 and TRBJ1-5; tentative D call: TRBD1 (5 bases). Trimming took 2 bases from V and 0 from J, leaving 14 bases between them. The germline V gene encodes CDR1 SGHVT and CDR2 SQSDAQ. The CDR3 consists of 17 residues. The CDR3 nucleotides are TGTGCCAGCAGCTTATGCACAGGACGATATAGCAATCAGCCCCAGCATTTT. Encoded protein: CASSLCTGRYSNQPQHF.

The V and J genes are TRBV5-6 and TRBJ2-1; 8 bases are shared with TRBD2. V shed 1 base, J shed 4 bases, and the junction held 10 bases outside the gene matches. Germline V gives CDR1 SGHDT, CDR2 YYEEEE. This CDR3 spans 17 amino acids. The CDR3 sequence is CASSLPSGTRAYNEQFF. For the CDR3, the DNA is TGTGCCAGCAGCTTGCCGTCCGGGACTAGGGCTTACAATGAGCAGTTCTTC.

In its sample, this clone was seen once. The chain combines TRBV6-5 with TRBJ1-2; D may be TRBD1 (6 bases). CDR3 length: 14 residues. In germline, CDR1 is MNHEY, CDR2 SVGAGI. V was clipped by 8 bases and J by 6 bases, with 19 bases between them. The CDR3 region has the DNA TGTGCCAGCGGGAGGGGGAAGGTTGTAGATGGCTACACCTTC. Protein: CASGRGKVVDGYTF.